The TCR beta chain under discussion was sequenced for a study of early T cells in non-severe SARS-CoV-2 infection. Background on the study: Sequencing input comprised bulk RNA from unsorted whole blood; chain pairing was not available.

Individual cDNA molecules carried attached unique molecular identifiers. TCRdb re-analysed the 5' RACE reads in MiXCR, keeping a single row per CDR3 protein. The sample yields about 71,000 distinct CDR3 sequences, approximately 14% seen once. At least ten counts were recorded for this clonotype. Its specificity is unknown. This CDR3 is 14 amino acids long. CDR1 MGHRA and CDR2 YSYEKL come from the germline V gene. V was trimmed by 0 bases and J by 3 bases, leaving 9 bases between them. General observations from the study: Missing private and CD4 specificities, VDJdb matching favored anti-spike CD8 responses.

The sequencing input was whole blood. The chain links TRBV4-1 to TRBJ2-7; D ambiguous. The receptor was derived from an adult who was a healthcare worker with PCR-confirmed SARS-CoV-2 infection or an uninfected control (not recorded which). CDR3 protein: CASSQDATDYEQYF. The DNA for the CDR3 is TGCGCCAGCAGCCAAGATGCGACGGACTACGAGCAGTACTTC.